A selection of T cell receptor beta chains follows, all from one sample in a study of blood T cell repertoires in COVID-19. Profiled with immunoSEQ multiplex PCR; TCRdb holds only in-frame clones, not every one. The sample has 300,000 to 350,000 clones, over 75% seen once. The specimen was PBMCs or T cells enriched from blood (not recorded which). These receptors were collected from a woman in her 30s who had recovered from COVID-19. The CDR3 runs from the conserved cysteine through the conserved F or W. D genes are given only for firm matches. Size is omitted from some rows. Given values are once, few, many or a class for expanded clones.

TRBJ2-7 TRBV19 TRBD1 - TGTGCCAGTAGTCCCCGGGACAGGCCCCCGGCGTACGAGCAGTACTTC CASSPRDRPPAYEQYF
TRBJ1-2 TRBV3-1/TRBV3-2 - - TGTGCCAGCAGCCAAGTTGGGGCCCGCTATGGCTACACCTTC CASSQVGARYGYTF
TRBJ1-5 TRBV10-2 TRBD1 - TGCGCCACCGGACAGGCGGGGCGCAATCAGCCCCAGCATTTT CATGQAGRNQPQHF
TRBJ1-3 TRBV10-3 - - TGTGCCATCAGTGATAGACTCCTAGGAAACACCATATATTTT CAISDRLLGNTIYF
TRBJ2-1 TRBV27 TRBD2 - TGTGCCAGCAGGTCAGGCGGGGGGTCCCATGAGCAGTTCTTC CASRSGGGSHEQFF
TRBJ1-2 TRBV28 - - TGTGCCAGCAGTCCCTACCCGAGAGCTAACTATGGCTACACCTTC CASSPYPRANYGYTF
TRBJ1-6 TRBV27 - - TGTGCCAGCAGCCAGAGGACAGTGTATAATTCACCCCTCCACTTT CASSQRTVYNSPLHF
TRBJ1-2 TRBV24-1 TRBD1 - TGTGCCACCAGTGACCCCGGGAGGGGGCTAGGTGGCTACACCTTC CATSDPGRGLGGYTF
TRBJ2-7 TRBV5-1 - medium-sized TGCGCCAGCAGCTTGGAAGGGGGGGGATCCTCCGAGCAGTACTTC CASSLEGGGSSEQYF
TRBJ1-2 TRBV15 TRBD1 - TGTGCCACCAGCAGGGGGGGACAGGGTTTAACCTATGGCTACACCTTC CATSRGGQGLTYGYTF
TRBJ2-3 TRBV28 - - TGTGCCATCCAGGGTAGTGCTAGCACAGATACGCAGTATTTT CAIQGSASTDTQYF
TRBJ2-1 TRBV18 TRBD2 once TGTGCCAGCTCACCAGGACTAGCGGGGGACAATGAGCAGTTCTTC CASSPGLAGDNEQFF
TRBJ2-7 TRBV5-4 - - TGTGCCAGCAGCTTGAGTGAGGGTCTCGAGCAGTACTTC CASSLSEGLEQYF
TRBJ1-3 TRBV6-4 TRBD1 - TGTGCCGAACGCAGGTGGGACAGAAACTCTGGAAACACCATATATTTT CAERRWDRNSGNTIYF
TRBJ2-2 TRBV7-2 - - TGTGCCAGCAGCTTATTACCCCACGGGAACACCGGGGAGCTGTTTTTT CASSLLPHGNTGELFF
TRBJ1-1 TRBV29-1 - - TGCAGCGTTCTTAGGGGCATGAACACTGAAGCTTTCTTT CSVLRGMNTEAFF
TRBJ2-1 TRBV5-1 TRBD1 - TGCGCCAGCAGACAGGACAGGGCCTACAATGAGCAGTTCTTC CASRQDRAYNEQFF
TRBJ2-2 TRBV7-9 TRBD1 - TGTGCCAGCAGCCCCGGGACAGGGGGCACCGGGGAGCTGTTTTTT CASSPGTGGTGELFF
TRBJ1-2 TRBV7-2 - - TGTGCCAGCAGCCGCCGCGGGTCGGGGGAAATGATATTCTATGGCTACACCTTC CASSRRGSGEMIFYGYTF
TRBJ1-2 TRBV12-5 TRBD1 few TGTGCTAGTGGCCTGACAGGGGGCGCCTATGGCTACACCTTC CASGLTGGAYGYTF
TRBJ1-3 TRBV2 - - TGTGCCAGCAGTGAGGGGCAGGCCGTCTCTGGAAACACCATATATTTT CASSEGQAVSGNTIYF
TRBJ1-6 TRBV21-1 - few TGTGCCAGCACGACAGGGCCCTTCTATAATTCACCCCTCCACTTT CASTTGPFYNSPLHF
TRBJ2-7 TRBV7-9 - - TGTGCCAGCAGCTTAGCAGGGGTCGACGAGCAGTACTTC CASSLAGVDEQYF
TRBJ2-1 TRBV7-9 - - TGTGCCAGCAGCCAGTCGATCGAGCAGTTCTTC CASSQSIEQFF
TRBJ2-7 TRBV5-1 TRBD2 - TGCGCCAGCAGCGCCATTTGGAGCGGGGAAACCTACGAGCAGTACTTC CASSAIWSGETYEQYF
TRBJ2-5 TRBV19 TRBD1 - TGTGCCAGTACTTCAAGAACCGGGACAGGCCAAGAGACCCAGTACTTC CASTSRTGTGQETQYF
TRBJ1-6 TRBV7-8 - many TGTGCCAGCGGTAGGGGGAGCTCCTATAATTCACCCCTCCACTTT CASGRGSSYNSPLHF
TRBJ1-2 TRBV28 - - TGTGCCAGCAGTCCCCGCGGGAGGGGAGAACACTATGGCTACACCTTC CASSPRGRGEHYGYTF
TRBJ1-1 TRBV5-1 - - TGCGCCAGCAGCTATGACAGCAACACTGAAGCTTTCTTT CASSYDSNTEAFF
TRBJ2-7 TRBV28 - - TGTGCCACGATCAGGGGACCCCCCTACGAGCAGTACTTC CATIRGPPYEQYF
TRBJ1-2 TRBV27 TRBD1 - TGTGCCAGCAGCCGACAGGGCCTTGGTGGCTACACCTTC CASSRQGLGGYTF
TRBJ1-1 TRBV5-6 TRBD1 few TGTGCCAGCAGCCTACTCTCGGGACAGGGGAGTTCTGAAGCTTTCTTT CASSLLSGQGSSEAFF
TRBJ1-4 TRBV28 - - TGTGCCAGCAAAACACGGGCTAATGAAAAACTGTTTTTT CASKTRANEKLFF
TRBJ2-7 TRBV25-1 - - TGTGCCAGCAGTGAATATCGCGGGGGCGCCTACGAGCAGTACTTC CASSEYRGGAYEQYF
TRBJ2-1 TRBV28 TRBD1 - TGTGCCAGCAGTTTCGGACAGGGAGGTTACGTCTATGAGCAGTTCTTC CASSFGQGGYVYEQFF
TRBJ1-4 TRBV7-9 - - TGTGCCAGCAGCTCGAGCCAGGGAAGCAATGAAAAACTGTTTTTT CASSSSQGSNEKLFF
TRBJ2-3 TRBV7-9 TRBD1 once TGTGCCAGCAGCTTACCTAACAGGGGGCGAGCCACAGATACGCAGTATTTT CASSLPNRGRATDTQYF
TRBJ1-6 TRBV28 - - TGTGCCAGCAGTTACTCAGGAGGGACGAATAATTCACCCCTCCACTTT CASSYSGGTNNSPLHF
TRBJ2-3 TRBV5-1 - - TGCGCCAGCAGCGAGACCCCTAGCAGTGGTACGCAGTATTTT CASSETPSSGTQYF
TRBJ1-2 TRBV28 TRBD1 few TGTGCCAGCAGCTCGACCGGGACAGGGAACTATGGCTACACCTTC CASSSTGTGNYGYTF
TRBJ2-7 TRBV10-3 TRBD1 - TGTGCCATCAGTGCTGGTAGGGGACAGGCCTCCTACGAGCAGTACTTC CAISAGRGQASYEQYF
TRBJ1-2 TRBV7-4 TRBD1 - TGTGCCAGCAGCTTAGTCAGGGGGCTCGTAGGCTATGGCTACACCTTC CASSLVRGLVGYGYTF
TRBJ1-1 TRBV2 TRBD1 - TGTGCCCAAAGCAGGGGGACAGGGGTCTCATCTTTCTTT CAQSRGTGVSSFF
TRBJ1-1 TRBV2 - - TGTGCCACCCTCCGCGAGCCCGGCACTGAAGCTTTCTTT CATLREPGTEAFF
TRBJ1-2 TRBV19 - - TGTGCCAGTACAGGGGTTTATGGCTACACCTTC CASTGVYGYTF